The entry below describes one T cell receptor beta chain. The data derive from a study of OX40 agonist ivuxolimab in advanced cancers. The CDR3 runs to 14 residues. The germline V gene has CDR1 MGHRA and CDR2 YSYEKL. Trimming stripped 4 bases from V and 5 bases from J, with 14 bases between. Only in-frame clones appear in the TCRdb table, and some are missing; sequencing was by immunoSEQ multiplex PCR. The sample shows 53,000 or so clones, 84% of them seen only once. The TCR was taken from an adult with an advanced solid tumor such as melanoma, head and neck, liver or kidney cancer. The chain uses TRBV4-1 and TRBJ2-5; maybe TRBD2 (6 bases). The specimen was CD4+ or CD8+ T cells sorted from blood, collected in a trial of the OX40 agonist ivuxolimab. The CDR3: CASSRIAVGETQYF. CDR3 nucleotide sequence: TGCGCCAGCAGCCGGATAGCGGTGGGTGAGACCCAGTACTTC.